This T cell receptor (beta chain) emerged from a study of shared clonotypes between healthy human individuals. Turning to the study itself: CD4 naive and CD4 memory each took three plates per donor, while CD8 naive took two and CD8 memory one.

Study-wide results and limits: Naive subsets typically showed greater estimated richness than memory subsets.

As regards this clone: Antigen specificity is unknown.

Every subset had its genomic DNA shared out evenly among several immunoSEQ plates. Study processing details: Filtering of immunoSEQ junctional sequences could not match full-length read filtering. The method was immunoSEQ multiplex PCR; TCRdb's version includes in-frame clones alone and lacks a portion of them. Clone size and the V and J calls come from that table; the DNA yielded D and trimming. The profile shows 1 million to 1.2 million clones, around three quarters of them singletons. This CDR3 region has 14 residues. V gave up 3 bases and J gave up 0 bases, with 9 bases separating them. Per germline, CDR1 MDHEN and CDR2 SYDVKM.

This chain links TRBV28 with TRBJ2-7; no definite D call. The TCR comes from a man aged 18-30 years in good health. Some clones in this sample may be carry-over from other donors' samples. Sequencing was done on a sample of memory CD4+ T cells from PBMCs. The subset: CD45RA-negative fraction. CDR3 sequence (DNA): TGTGCCAGCAGTTTGGTACAGACCTCCTACGAGCAGTACTTC. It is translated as CASSLVQTSYEQYF.